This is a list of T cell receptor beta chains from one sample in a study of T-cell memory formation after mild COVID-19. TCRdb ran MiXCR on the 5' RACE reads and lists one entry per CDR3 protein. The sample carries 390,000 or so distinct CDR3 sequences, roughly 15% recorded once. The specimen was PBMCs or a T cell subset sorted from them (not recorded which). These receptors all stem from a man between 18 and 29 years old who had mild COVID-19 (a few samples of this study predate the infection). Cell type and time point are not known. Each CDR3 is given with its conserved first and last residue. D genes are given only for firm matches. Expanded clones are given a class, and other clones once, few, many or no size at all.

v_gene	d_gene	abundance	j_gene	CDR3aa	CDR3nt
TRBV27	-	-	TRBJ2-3	CASGDTQYF	TGTGCCAGCGGAGATACGCAGTATTTT
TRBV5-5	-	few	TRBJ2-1	CASSLGVPKFF	TGTGCCAGCAGCTTGGGTGTCCCCAAGTTCTTC
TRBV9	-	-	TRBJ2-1	CASSVTGGTYYNEQFF	TGTGCCAGCAGCGTAACGGGCGGGACCTACTACAATGAGCAGTTCTTC
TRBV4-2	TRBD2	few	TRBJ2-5	CASSFFWTRTETQYF	TGTGCCAGCAGCTTCTTTTGGACTAGAACAGAGACCCAGTACTTC
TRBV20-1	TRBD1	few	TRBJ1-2	CSARRGQGNYGYTF	TGCAGTGCTAGGAGGGGACAGGGAAACTATGGCTACACCTTC
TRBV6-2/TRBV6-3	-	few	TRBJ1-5	CASSYWTQPQHF	TGTGCCAGCAGTTACTGGACTCAGCCCCAGCATTTT
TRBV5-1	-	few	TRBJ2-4	CASSLVSGSPENIQYF	TGCGCCAGCAGCTTGGTTAGTGGGTCGCCCGAAAACATTCAGTACTTC
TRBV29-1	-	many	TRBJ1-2	CSVDGGNYGYTF	TGCAGCGTTGACGGGGGGAACTATGGCTACACCTTC
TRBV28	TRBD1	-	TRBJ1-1	CASSSLRDRGGAFF	TGTGCCAGCAGTTCGCTCCGGGACAGGGGGGGAGCTTTCTTT
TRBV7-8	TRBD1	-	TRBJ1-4	CASSPNRGGNEKLFF	TGTGCCAGCAGCCCCAACAGGGGAGGGAATGAAAAACTGTTTTTT
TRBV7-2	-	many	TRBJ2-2	CASSPDPGTNTGELFF	TGTGCCAGCAGCCCAGACCCGGGGACGAACACCGGGGAGCTGTTTTTT
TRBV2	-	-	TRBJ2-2	CASSLQWTGELFF	TGTGCCAGCAGTCTCCAGTGGACCGGGGAGCTGTTTTTT
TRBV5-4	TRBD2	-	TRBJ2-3	CASSLPWARAGKDTQYF	TGTGCCAGCAGCCTCCCGTGGGCTCGAGCGGGGAAAGATACGCAGTATTTT
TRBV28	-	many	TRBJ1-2	CASRWDIYGYTF	TGTGCCAGCAGGTGGGATATCTATGGCTACACCTTC
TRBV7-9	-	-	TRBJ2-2	CASSLDLIGELFF	TGTGCCAGCAGCTTAGACCTCATCGGGGAGCTGTTTTTT
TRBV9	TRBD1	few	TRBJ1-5	CASSRDSAYQPQHF	TGTGCCAGCAGCCGGGACAGCGCTTATCAGCCCCAGCATTTT
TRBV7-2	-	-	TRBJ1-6	CASRGGDYNSPLHF	TGTGCCAGCAGGGGCGGGGACTATAATTCACCCCTCCACTTT
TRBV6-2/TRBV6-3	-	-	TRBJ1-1	CASTNPGFGDTEAFF	TGTGCCAGCACAAACCCGGGGTTCGGGGACACTGAAGCTTTCTTT
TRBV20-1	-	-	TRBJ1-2	CSARVEHDYGYTF	TGCAGTGCTAGAGTAGAACATGACTATGGCTACACCTTC